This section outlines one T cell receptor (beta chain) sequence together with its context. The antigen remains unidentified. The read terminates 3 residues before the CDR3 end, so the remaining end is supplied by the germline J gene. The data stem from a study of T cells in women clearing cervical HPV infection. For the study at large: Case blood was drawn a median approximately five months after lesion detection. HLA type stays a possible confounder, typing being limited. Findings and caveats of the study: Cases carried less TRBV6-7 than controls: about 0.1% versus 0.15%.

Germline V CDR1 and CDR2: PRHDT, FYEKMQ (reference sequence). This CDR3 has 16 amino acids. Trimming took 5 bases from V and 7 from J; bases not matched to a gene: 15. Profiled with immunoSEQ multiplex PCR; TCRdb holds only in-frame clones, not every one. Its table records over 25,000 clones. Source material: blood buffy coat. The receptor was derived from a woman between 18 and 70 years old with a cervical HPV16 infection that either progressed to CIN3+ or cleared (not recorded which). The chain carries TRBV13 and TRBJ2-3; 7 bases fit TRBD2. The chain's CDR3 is CASSANSGSGIYTQYF. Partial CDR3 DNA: TGTGCCAGCAGCGCCAATAGCGGGTCGGGGATTTATACG.